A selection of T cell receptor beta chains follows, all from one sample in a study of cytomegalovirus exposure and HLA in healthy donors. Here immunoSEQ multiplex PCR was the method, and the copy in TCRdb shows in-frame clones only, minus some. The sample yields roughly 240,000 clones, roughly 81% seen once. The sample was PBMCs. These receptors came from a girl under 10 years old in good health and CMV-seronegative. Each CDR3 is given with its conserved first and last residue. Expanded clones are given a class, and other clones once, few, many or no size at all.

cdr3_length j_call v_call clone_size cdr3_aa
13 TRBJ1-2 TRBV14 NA CASSQADSYGYTF
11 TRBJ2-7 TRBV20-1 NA CSASAVYEQYF
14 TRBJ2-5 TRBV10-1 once CASSESGIWETQYF
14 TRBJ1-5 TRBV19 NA CASNRQGSNQPQHF
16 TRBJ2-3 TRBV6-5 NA CASSYRLAGITDTQYF
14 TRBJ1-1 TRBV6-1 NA CASTAQGLRTEAFF
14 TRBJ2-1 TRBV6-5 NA CASSYGGAYNEQFF
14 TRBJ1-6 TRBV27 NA CASRPGTENSPLHF
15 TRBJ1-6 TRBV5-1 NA CASSLAAGGGSPLHF
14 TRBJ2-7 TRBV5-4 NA CASSLPDAGGEQYF
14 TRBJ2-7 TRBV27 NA CASSPRDGPYEQYF
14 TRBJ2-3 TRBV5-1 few CASSLGHQTDTQYF
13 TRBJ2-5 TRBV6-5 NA CASSYWRSETQYF
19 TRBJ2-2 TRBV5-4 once CASSSRPAPGLASTGELFF
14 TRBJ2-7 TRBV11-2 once CASSLGDNSYEQYF
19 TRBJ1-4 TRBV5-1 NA CASSPLDRGTMATNEKLFF
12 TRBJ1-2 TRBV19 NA CASSISVDGYTF